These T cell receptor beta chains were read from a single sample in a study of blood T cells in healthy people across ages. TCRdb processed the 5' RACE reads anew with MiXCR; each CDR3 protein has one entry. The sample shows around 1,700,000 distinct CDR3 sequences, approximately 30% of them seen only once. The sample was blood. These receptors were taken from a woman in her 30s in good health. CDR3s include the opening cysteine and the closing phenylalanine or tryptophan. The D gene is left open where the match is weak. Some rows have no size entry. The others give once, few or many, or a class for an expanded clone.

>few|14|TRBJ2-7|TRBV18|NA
TGTGCCAGCTCACCGGGGGGAGCGGATGACGAGCAGTACTTC
CASSPGGADDEQYF
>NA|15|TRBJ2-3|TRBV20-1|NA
TGCAGTGCTAGATACCGGGGGAAGGGCACAGATACGCAGTATTTT
CSARYRGKGTDTQYF
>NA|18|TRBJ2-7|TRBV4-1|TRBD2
TGTGCCAGCAGACCGGGGCCTATACTTAGCGGGAGACTCCTCGAGCAGTACTTC
CASRPGPILSGRLLEQYF
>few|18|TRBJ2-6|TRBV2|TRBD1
TGTGCCAGCAGTGATCCAGGGGGCGATCGCGCTGGGGCCAACGTCCTGACTTTC
CASSDPGGDRAGANVLTF
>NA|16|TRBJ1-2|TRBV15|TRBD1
TGTGCCACCAGCAGGGGTAGCACAGGGGCCAACTCTGGCTACACCTTC
CATSRGSTGANSGYTF
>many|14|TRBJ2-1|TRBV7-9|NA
TGTGCCAGCAGCCGGGGGCTCTCCTACAATGAGCAGTTCTTC
CASSRGLSYNEQFF
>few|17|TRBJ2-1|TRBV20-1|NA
TGCAGTGCTCCGAAGGGACTCCATGAAGGGGGAGACAATGAGCAGTTCTTC
CSAPKGLHEGGDNEQFF
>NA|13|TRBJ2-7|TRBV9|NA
TGTGCCAGCAGCGTAGGCCGTGTGGGGGAGCAGTACTTC
CASSVGRVGEQYF
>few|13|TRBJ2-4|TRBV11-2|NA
TGTGCCAGCAGCTTTGGCAGGGTGTACATTCAGTACTTC
CASSFGRVYIQYF
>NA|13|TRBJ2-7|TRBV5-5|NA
TGTGCCAGCAGCTTTGTCGGGGCAAGCGAGCAGTACTTC
CASSFVGASEQYF
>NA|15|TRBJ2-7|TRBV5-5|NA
TGTGCCAGCAGCTTGGTATCGGGGGGCTCAGACGAGCAGTACTTC
CASSLVSGGSDEQYF
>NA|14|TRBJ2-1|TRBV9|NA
TGTGCCAGCAGCGTAGCTGGAACCGAGAATGAGCAGTTCTTC
CASSVAGTENEQFF
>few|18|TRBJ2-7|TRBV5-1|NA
TGCGCCAGCAGCCGGGGGCCCTTGGCCGGGTTAACTTCGTACGAGCAGTACTTC
CASSRGPLAGLTSYEQYF
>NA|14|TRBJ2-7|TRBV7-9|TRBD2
TGTGCCAGCAGCGAGAAGCGGGACCCGACCGAGCAGTACTTC
CASSEKRDPTEQYF
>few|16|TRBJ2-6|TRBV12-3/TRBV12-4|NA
TGTGTCAGCTCACCCGGGACTGTCTCTGGGGCCAACGTCCTGACTTTC
CVSSPGTVSGANVLTF